This TCR beta chain was found in a study of beta chain features in type 1 diabetes. V lost 3 bases to trimming and J lost 3 bases; unmatched junction nucleotides: 8. This CDR3 comprises 16 residues. Germline CDR1 and CDR2: SGHDN and FVKESK. Every isolated RNA sample was fully reverse transcribed, so sequencing captured expressed TCRB transcripts. Repertoires were generated with immunoSEQ multiplex PCR, while TCRdb's copy carries only in-frame clones and drops some. Of 500,000 to 800,000 clones listed, roughly 12% are singletons. Whole-study results and caveats: Moderate yet significant TCRB CDR3 shortening was seen in Type 1 diabetes patients in all four CD4+ subsets.

Sorting produced populations that all topped 95% purity. Concerning this clone itself: The target antigen is unknown.

The receptor comes from a man younger than 45 with type 1 diabetes. The specimen was naive CD4+ T cells from blood. This chain uses TRBV14 with TRBJ2-3; TRBD1 matches 8 bases. The CDR3 is CASSQGLRQGTDTQYF. In DNA, the CDR3 is TGTGCCAGCAGCCAGGGATTGAGACAGGGGACAGATACGCAGTATTTT.